These 8 T cell receptor beta chains originate from one sample sequenced in a study of blood T cell repertoires in COVID-19. Generated by immunoSEQ multiplex PCR, the TCRdb table keeps only in-frame clones and is missing some. The sample lists around 250,000 clones; roughly 86% were seen once. Sequenced material: peripheral blood. The receptor source for this set is a woman aged 55-69 years who had recovered from COVID-19.

The chain joins TRBV6-5 to TRBJ1-1; 7 nucleotides agree with TRBD1. The V segment lost 2 bases and the J segment 5 bases; nucleotides outside the gene matches: 2. Germline CDR1 and CDR2: MNHEY and SVGAGI. The CDR3 has 13 residues. CDR3 sequence reads: CASSYQTGTEAFF. The CDR3 coding sequence is TGTGCCAGCAGTTACCAGACAGGGACTGAAGCTTTCTTT.

The count of this clone is one. The chain has TRBV7-9 and TRBJ1-3; 7 bases are shared with TRBD1. With V trimmed by 7 bases and J by 0 bases, 6 bases remained unmatched. The CDR3 consists of 15 residues. Germline V gene lookup returns CDR1 SEHNR and CDR2 FQNEAQ (reference sequence). The CDR3 spells CASTTGVPSGNTIYF. CDR3 bases: TGTGCCAGCACCACAGGGGTACCCTCTGGAAACACCATATATTTT.

Here the CDR3 reads CASSVVGASEAFF. CDR3 bases: TGTGCCAGCAGCGTAGTGGGGGCTTCTGAAGCTTTCTTT. The J gene is TRBJ1-1, the V gene TRBV9, with a tentative D call TRBD1 (6 bases). V gave up 0 bases and J gave up 6 bases, with 9 bases separating them. The germline gives CDR1 SGDLS, CDR2 YYNGEE. This CDR3 region has 13 residues.

The gene calls are TRBV5-4 and TRBJ2-2, with a tentative D call TRBD2 (7 bases). Trimming pared 0 bases from V and 6 bases from J, leaving 18 bases between. The length of the CDR3 is 17 residues. Germline V gene lookup returns CDR1 SGHNT and CDR2 YYREEE (reference sequence). CDR3 sequence reads: CASSLARGGGAAGELFF. The CDR3 DNA follows: TGTGCCAGCAGCTTGGCTCGAGGAGGGGGGGCCGCCGGGGAGCTGTTTTTT.

The genes are TRBV3-1 (or the pseudogene TRBV3-2) and TRBJ1-3, with 7 bases matching TRBD1. With V trimmed by 1 base and J by 7 bases, 7 bases remained unmatched. CDR1 and CDR2 (germline): LGHDT, YNNKEL (reference sequence). CDR3 size: 15 residues. The CDR3 protein is CASSQASGQSNTIYF. The CDR3 nucleotides read TGTGCCAGCAGCCAAGCGTCGGGACAGAGCAACACCATATATTTT.

The chain has TRBV15 and TRBJ1-2; 7 bases align to TRBD1. The CDR3 has 13 residues. Trimming took 3 bases from V and 4 from J; bases not matched to a gene: 2. The germline V gene has CDR1 LNHNV and CDR2 YYDKDF (reference sequence). CDR3 amino acids: CATSSQGGYGYTF. CDR3 in DNA: TGTGCCACCAGCAGTCAGGGGGGCTATGGCTACACCTTC.

With regard to this clone: The same CDR3 arises from other DNA sequences in this sample as well. This sequence joins TRBV6-5 and TRBJ2-3; 8 nucleotides line up with TRBD1. The CDR3 is made up of 14 amino acids. Germline values: CDR1 MNHEY, CDR2 SVGAGI. The junction had 4 bases not matched to a gene; V was cut back by 2 bases and J by 6 bases. The CDR3 sequence is CASSYRQGTDTQYF. The CDR3 DNA is TGTGCCAGCAGTTACCGACAGGGGACGGATACGCAGTATTTT.

A few counts support this clone. This rearrangement joins TRBV18 to TRBJ1-2; D is ambiguous. Germline CDR1 and CDR2: KGHSH and LQKENI. The CDR3 loop spans 13 amino acids. V lost 3 bases and J 8 bases, leaving 13 bases between the germline ends. CDR3 sequence (DNA): TGTGCCAGCTCACCCGCCCAGGAAGGCGGCTACACCTTC. Amino acids: CASSPAQEGGYTF.